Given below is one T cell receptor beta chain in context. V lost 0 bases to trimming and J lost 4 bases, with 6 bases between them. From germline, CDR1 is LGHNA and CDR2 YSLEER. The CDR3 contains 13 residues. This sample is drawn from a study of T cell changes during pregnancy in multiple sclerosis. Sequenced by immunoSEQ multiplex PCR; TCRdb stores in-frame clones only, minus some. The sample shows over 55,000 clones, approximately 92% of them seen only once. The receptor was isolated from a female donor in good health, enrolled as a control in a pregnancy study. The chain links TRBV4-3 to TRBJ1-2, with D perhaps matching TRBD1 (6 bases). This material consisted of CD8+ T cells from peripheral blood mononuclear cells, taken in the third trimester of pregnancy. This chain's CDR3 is CASSQEGGYGYTF. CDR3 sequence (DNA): TGCGCCAGCAGCCAAGAAGGGGGCTATGGCTACACCTTC.